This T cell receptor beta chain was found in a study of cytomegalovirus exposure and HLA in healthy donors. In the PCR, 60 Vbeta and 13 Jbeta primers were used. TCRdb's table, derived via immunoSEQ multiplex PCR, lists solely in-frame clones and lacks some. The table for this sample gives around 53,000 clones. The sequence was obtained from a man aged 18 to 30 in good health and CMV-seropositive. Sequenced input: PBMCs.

This CDR3 is CASSLRQGEIGKLFF. The CDR3 DNA reads as TGTGCCAGCAGTTTAAGGCAGGGCGAAATTGGAAAACTGTTTTTT. The chain carries TRBV27 and TRBJ1-4; D is perhaps TRBD1 (5 bases). The CDR3 extends over 15 amino acids. The V and J ends lost 2 bases and 10 bases respectively, with 17 bases between them. Looked up from germline, CDR1 is MNHEY and CDR2 is SMNVEV (reference sequence).